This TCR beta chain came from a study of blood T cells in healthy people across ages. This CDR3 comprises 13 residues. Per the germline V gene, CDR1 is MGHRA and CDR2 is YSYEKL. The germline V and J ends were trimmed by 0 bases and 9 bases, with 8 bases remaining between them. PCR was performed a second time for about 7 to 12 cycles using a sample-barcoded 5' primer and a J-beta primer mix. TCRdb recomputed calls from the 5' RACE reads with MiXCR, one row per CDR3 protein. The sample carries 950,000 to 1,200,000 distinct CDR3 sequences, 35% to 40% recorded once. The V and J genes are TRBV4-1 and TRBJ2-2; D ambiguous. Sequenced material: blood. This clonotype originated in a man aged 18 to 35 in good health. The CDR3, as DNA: TGCGCCAGCAGCCAAGATACCGCCTGGGAGCTGTTTTTT. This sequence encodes CASSQDTAWELFF.